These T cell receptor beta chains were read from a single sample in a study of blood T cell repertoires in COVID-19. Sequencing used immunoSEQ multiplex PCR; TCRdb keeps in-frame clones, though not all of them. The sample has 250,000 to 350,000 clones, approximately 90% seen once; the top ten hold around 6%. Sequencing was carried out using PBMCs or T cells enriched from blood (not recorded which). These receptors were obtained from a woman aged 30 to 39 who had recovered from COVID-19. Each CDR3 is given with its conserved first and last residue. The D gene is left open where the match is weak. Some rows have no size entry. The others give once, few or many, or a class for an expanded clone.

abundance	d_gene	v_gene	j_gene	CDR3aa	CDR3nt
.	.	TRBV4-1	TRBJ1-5	CASSHGEDRPQHF	TGCGCCAGCAGCCATGGGGAGGATCGGCCCCAGCATTTT
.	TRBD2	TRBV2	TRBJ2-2	CASRDQRGGNTGELFF	TGTGCCAGCAGGGACCAGCGGGGGGGGAACACCGGGGAGCTGTTTTTT
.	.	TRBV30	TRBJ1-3	CAWNKQVSGNTIYF	TGTGCCTGGAATAAACAGGTCTCTGGAAACACCATATATTTT
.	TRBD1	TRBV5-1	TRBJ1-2	CASSPRQGSSLAF	TGCGCCAGCAGCCCCCGACAGGGGTCCTCCCTTGCCTTC
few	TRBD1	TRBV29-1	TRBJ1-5	CSVGTGINQPQHF	TGCAGCGTGGGGACAGGGATTAATCAGCCCCAGCATTTT
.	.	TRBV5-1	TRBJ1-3	CASSLAAGAGNTIYF	TGCGCCAGCAGCTTGGCCGCGGGGGCAGGAAACACCATATATTTT
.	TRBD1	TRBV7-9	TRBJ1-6	CASSLEQGSNSPLHF	TGTGCCAGCAGCTTAGAACAGGGGAGTAATTCACCCCTCCACTTT
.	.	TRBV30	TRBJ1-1	CAWSFGRGGPEAFF	TGTGCCTGGAGTTTCGGCAGGGGTGGCCCTGAAGCTTTCTTT
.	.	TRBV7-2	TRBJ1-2	CASSEEQQNYGYTF	TGTGCCAGCAGCGAAGAACAGCAGAACTATGGCTACACCTTC
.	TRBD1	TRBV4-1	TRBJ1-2	CASSQDGTGFYGYTF	TGCGCCAGCAGCCAAGACGGGACAGGGTTCTATGGCTACACCTTC
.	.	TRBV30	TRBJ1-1	CAWSGGPEAFF	TGTGCCTGGAGCGGAGGCCCTGAAGCTTTCTTT
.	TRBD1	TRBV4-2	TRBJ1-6	CASSQDLADRVSPLHF	TGTGCCAGCAGCCAAGATCTGGCGGACAGGGTTTCACCCCTCCACTTT
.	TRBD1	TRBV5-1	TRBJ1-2	CASSLAEGQGFGYTF	TGCGCCAGCAGCTTGGCCGAGGGACAGGGCTTCGGCTACACCTTC
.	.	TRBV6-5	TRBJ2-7	CASREAPDRSYEQYF	TGTGCCAGCAGGGAGGCCCCGGACAGATCCTACGAGCAGTACTTC
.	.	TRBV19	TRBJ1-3	CASSDTGIPYSGNTIYF	TGTGCCAGTAGTGACACAGGTATTCCTTACTCTGGAAACACCATATATTTT
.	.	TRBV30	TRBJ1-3	CAWMSLGTGNTIYF	TGTGCCTGGATGTCGCTGGGCACTGGAAACACCATATATTTT
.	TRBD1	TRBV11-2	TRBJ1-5	CASSAPGGNNQPQHF	TGTGCCAGCAGCGCACCAGGGGGGAACAATCAGCCCCAGCATTTT
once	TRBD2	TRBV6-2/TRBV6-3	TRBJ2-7	CASSYFGLAGGPHEQYF	TGTGCCAGCAGTTACTTCGGACTAGCGGGGGGGCCCCACGAGCAGTACTTC
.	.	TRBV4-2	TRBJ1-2	CASSQRSLINYGYTF	TGTGCCAGCAGCCAAAGGAGCCTAATTAACTATGGCTACACCTTC
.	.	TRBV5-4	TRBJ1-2	CASSLGGSYGYTF	TGTGCCAGCAGCTTAGGGGGTAGCTATGGCTACACCTTC
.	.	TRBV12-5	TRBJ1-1	CASTEDRLNTEAFF	TGTGCTAGCACCGAGGATAGGTTGAACACTGAAGCTTTCTTT
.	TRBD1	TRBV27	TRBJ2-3	CASSLLGQGGDTQYF	TGTGCCAGCAGTTTATTAGGACAGGGCGGGGATACGCAGTATTTT
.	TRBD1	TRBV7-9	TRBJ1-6	CASSETTGGNSPLHF	TGTGCCAGCAGCGAAACGACAGGGGGGAATTCACCCCTCCACTTT
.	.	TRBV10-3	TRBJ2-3	CAISETGTEDTQYF	TGTGCCATCAGTGAAACAGGTACAGAGGATACGCAGTATTTT
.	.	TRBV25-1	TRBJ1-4	CASSEERTNEKLFF	TGTGCCAGCAGTGAAGAGAGAACTAATGAAAAACTGTTTTTT
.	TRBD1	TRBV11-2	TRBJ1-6	CASSLTFVQGEINSPLHF	TGTGCCAGCAGCTTAACATTCGTACAGGGGGAAATTAATTCACCCCTCCACTTT
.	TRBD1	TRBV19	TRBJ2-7	CASSISGTAIYEQYF	TGTGCCAGTAGTATTTCCGGGACAGCCATTTACGAGCAGTACTTC
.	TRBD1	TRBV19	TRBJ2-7	CASSRGQGLYEQYF	TGTGCCAGTAGTCGCGGACAGGGGCTGTACGAGCAGTACTTC
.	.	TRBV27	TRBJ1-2	CASSPDNHGYTF	TGTGCCAGCAGCCCGGACAACCATGGCTACACCTTC